The 27 T cell receptor beta chains below come from one sample, sequenced in a study of cytomegalovirus exposure and HLA in healthy donors. The primer mix had 60 Vbeta and 13 Jbeta primers. Sequencing used immunoSEQ multiplex PCR; TCRdb keeps in-frame clones, though not all of them. The sample lists 140,000 to 150,000 clones, 68% seen once, with almost 4.5% in the top ten. Sequencing was done on a sample of PBMCs. Source of these receptors: a man in his fifties or sixties in good health and CMV-seronegative.

The V and J genes are TRBV29-1 and TRBJ2-7; 8 bases are shared with TRBD2. The germline V gene has CDR1 SQVTM and CDR2 ANQGSEA. V lost 6 bases to trimming and J lost 1 base; unmatched junction nucleotides: 11. The CDR3 length is 15 residues. The CDR3 bases are TGCAGCGTGACCCCCGTCGCGGGAGGTTCCTACGAGCAGTACTTC. Its protein is CSVTPVAGGSYEQYF.

This rearrangement joins TRBV13 to TRBJ2-1, with 11 bases aligning to TRBD1. The CDR3 loop spans 15 amino acids. CDR1 PRHDT and CDR2 FYEKMQ come from the germline V gene (reference sequence). V lost 4 bases and J lost 7; bases outside the gene matches: 6. Here the CDR3 reads CASSSGQGALNEQFF. The CDR3 nucleotides read TGTGCCAGCAGCTCCGGACAGGGGGCGCTTAATGAGCAGTTCTTC.

The rearrangement joins TRBV18 to TRBJ2-2; D call uncertain. V dropped 0 bases and J dropped 5 bases, with 4 bases sitting between them. The CDR3 covers 13 residues. CDR1 and CDR2 from the germline V gene are KGHSH and LQKENI. The CDR3 nucleotides are TGTGCCAGCTCACCACCGGAGACCGGGGAGCTGTTTTTT. Encoded protein: CASSPPETGELFF. The full variable domain, its missing parts supplied by reference TRBV18 and TRBJ2-2, is NAGVMQNPRHLVRRRGQEARLRCSPMKGHSHVYWYRQLPEEGLKFMVYLQKENIIDESGMPKERFSAEFPKEGPSILRIQQVVRGDSAAYFCASSPPETGELFFGEGSRLTVL.

This clone has more than one count but fewer than ten. The V gene is TRBV5-1, the J gene TRBJ1-3, with a possible D match to TRBD1 (5 bases). The CDR3 contains 15 residues. V dropped 2 bases and J dropped 0 bases, with 9 bases sitting between them. Germline V CDR1 and CDR2: SGHRS, YFSETQ. This CDR3 reads CASSLDSRSGNTIYF. Written as DNA, the CDR3 is TGCGCCAGCAGCTTAGACAGCCGCTCTGGAAACACCATATATTTT.

The rearrangement links TRBV6-1 to TRBJ2-2; perhaps TRBD1 as D (6 bases). V was trimmed by 5 bases and J by 2 bases, leaving 9 bases between them. Looked up from germline, CDR1 is MNHNS and CDR2 is SASEGT. The CDR3 consists of 14 residues. CDR3 sequence: CASSPGDNTGELFF. CDR3 bases: TGTGCCAGCAGTCCAGGGGATAACACCGGGGAGCTGTTTTTT.

This chain uses TRBV7-2 with TRBJ2-1; D not certain. The CDR3 contains 15 residues. The germline V gene encodes CDR1 SGHTA and CDR2 FQGNSA. V lost 2 bases and J lost 0, with 8 bases in between. CDR3 DNA: TGTGCCAGCAGCTTATTACGGAGCTCCTACAATGAGCAGTTCTTC. Its protein product is CASSLLRSSYNEQFF. The complete variable domain, with remaining parts taken from reference TRBV7-2 and TRBJ2-1, reads GAGVSQSPSNKVTEKGKDVELRCDPISGHTALYWYRQSLGQGLEFLIYFQGNSAPDKSGLPSDRFSAERTGGSVSTLTIQRTQQEDSAVYLCASSLLRSSYNEQFFGPGTRLTVL.

This CDR3 reads CASSLGAGVDYGYTF. In DNA form, the CDR3 reads TGTGCCAGCAGCTTAGGGGCAGGGGTGGACTATGGCTACACCTTC. The rearrangement joins TRBV7-2 to TRBJ1-2; tentatively, D is TRBD1 (6 bases). Germline lookup yields CDR1 SGHTA and CDR2 FQGNSA. V was trimmed by 1 base and J by 3 bases, leaving 12 bases between them. This CDR3 is built from 15 residues.

The chain has TRBV5-5 and TRBJ1-1; 7 nucleotides match TRBD1. This CDR3 comprises 14 residues. Looked up from germline, CDR1 is SGHKS and CDR2 is YYEKEE (reference sequence). The ends lost 1 base at V and 2 bases at J; junction bases unmatched: 2. The CDR3 region is CASSLYRGNTEAFF. CDR3 in DNA: TGTGCCAGCAGCTTGTACAGGGGCAACACTGAAGCTTTCTTT.

This clone turned up a few times. This sequence joins TRBV11-2 and TRBJ2-7, with D possibly being TRBD1 (5 bases). The germline CDR1 and CDR2 sequences are SGHAT and FQNNGV. Trimming removed 6 bases from V and 4 bases from J, with 13 bases in between. CDR3 length equals 13 residues. The CDR3 here is CASSLSGIYEQYF. The CDR3 DNA sequence: TGTGCCAGCAGTCTCTCAGGGATTTACGAGCAGTACTTC.

The chain links TRBV28 to TRBJ1-1; 8 positions agree with TRBD1. CDR1 and CDR2 (germline): MDHEN, SYDVKM. The length of the CDR3 is 14 residues. V dropped 6 bases and J dropped 4; count of bases not matched to a gene: 7. Written as DNA, the CDR3 is TGTGCCAGCAGCACTAGGACAGGGAGCACTGAAGCTTTCTTT. This sequence encodes CASSTRTGSTEAFF.

V gene TRBV5-8 combines with J gene TRBJ1-5; 7 positions match TRBD1. This CDR3 is built from 13 residues. Unmatched junction bases numbered 6, after V lost 5 bases and J lost 7 bases. Germline V CDR1 and CDR2: SGHTS, YDEGEE. The CDR3: CASSKGAGQPQHF. The CDR3 nucleotides are TGTGCCAGCAGTAAGGGGGCCGGGCAGCCCCAGCATTTT.

The chain joins TRBV11-2 to TRBJ2-1; 11 bases fit TRBD2. V dropped 3 bases and J dropped 3; count of bases not matched to a gene: 4. This CDR3 is built from 16 residues. CDR1 and CDR2 (germline): SGHAT, FQNNGV. The CDR3 is CASSFTGTSGYNEQFF. In nucleotides, the CDR3 is TGTGCCAGCAGCTTCACCGGGACTAGCGGCTACAATGAGCAGTTCTTC.

The chain has TRBV4-3 and TRBJ2-7, with TRBD1 identical over 11 bases. There are 15 residues in the CDR3. Germline V gives CDR1 LGHNA, CDR2 YSLEER. The V gene end was trimmed by 4 bases and the J gene end by 0 bases; junction bases not matched to a gene: 2. The CDR3 bases are TGCGCCAGCAGCCGGACAGGGGGCACCTCCTACGAGCAGTACTTC. Its translation is CASSRTGGTSYEQYF.

The chain employs TRBV19 and TRBJ2-5; no clear D. Trimming took 1 base from V and 0 from J, leaving 9 bases between them. The length of the CDR3 is 15 residues. Per the germline V gene, CDR1 is LNHDA and CDR2 is SQIVND (reference sequence). CDR3 sequence reads: CASSIGARYQETQYF. DNA for the CDR3: TGTGCCAGTAGTATAGGGGCTCGATACCAAGAGACCCAGTACTTC.

The chain links TRBV5-1 to TRBJ2-2; tentatively, D is TRBD1 (6 bases). The ends were cut back, 0 bases at V and 8 bases at J, with 14 bases in the middle. This CDR3 region has 15 residues. Germline V CDR1 and CDR2: SGHRS, YFSETQ. The CDR3 sequence: CASSLDREAPGELFF. The CDR3 region has the DNA TGCGCCAGCAGCTTGGACAGGGAAGCCCCGGGGGAGCTGTTTTTT.

In this sample, this clone turned up a few times. The gene calls are TRBV5-1 and TRBJ2-3; D might be TRBD2 (5 bases). The CDR3 spans 16 residues. The germline V and J ends were trimmed by 0 bases and 0 bases, with 11 bases remaining between them. Germline V gene lookup returns CDR1 SGHRS and CDR2 YFSETQ. The CDR3 sequence is CASSLAVDSSTDTQYF. Here the CDR3 DNA reads TGCGCCAGCAGCTTGGCCGTGGACTCTAGCACAGATACGCAGTATTTT.

This clone came up a few times. V and J are TRBV5-4 and TRBJ2-3, with TRBD2 identical over 12 bases. CDR1 is SGHNT, CDR2 YYREEE, per germline (reference sequence). V lost 0 bases and J lost 6; bases outside the gene matches: 8. This CDR3 region has 17 residues. CDR3 sequence: CASSLGLAGGPADTQYF. The CDR3 nucleotides read TGTGCCAGCAGCTTGGGTCTAGCGGGAGGGCCCGCGGATACGCAGTATTTT.

The rearrangement uses TRBV11-1 and TRBJ2-5; no definite D call. Judging by the DNA end, TRBJ2-7 fits better; the J call may be wrong. The CDR3 covers 12 residues. Per the germline V gene, CDR1 is SGHAT and CDR2 is FQDESV (reference sequence). The CDR3 spells CASSRSGLEQYF. CDR3 sequence (DNA): TGTGCCAGCAGCCGGAGTGGTCTCGAGCAGTACTTC.

In its sample, this clone was seen a few times. The rearrangement links TRBV5-6 to TRBJ1-4; 8 positions agree with TRBD1. Unmatched junction bases numbered 15, after V lost 4 bases and J lost 7 bases. The CDR3 is 17 residues long. CDR1 and CDR2 from the germline V gene are SGHDT and YYEEEE. The CDR3: CASSRTGSVAFGEKLFF. The CDR3 DNA reads as TGTGCCAGCAGCAGGACAGGGAGTGTGGCTTTCGGTGAAAAACTGTTTTTT.

The rearrangement links TRBV7-9 to TRBJ2-7; possibly TRBD2 for D (6 bases). Germline V gives CDR1 SEHNR, CDR2 FQNEAQ (reference sequence). The CDR3 extends over 18 amino acids. The V end lost 0 bases, the J end lost 3 bases, and 21 bases lay between the germline ends. CDR3 amino acids: CASSLARGARSPLYEQYF. CDR3 DNA sequence: TGTGCCAGCAGCTTAGCGCGCGGGGCCAGGTCACCCCTCTACGAGCAGTACTTC.

The chain uses TRBV7-2 and TRBJ2-7, with 8 bases identical to TRBD2. The germline CDR1 and CDR2 sequences are SGHTA and FQGNSA. This CDR3 has 14 amino acids. The trim removed 6 bases at V and 0 bases at J, leaving 4 bases unmatched. The CDR3 bases are TGTGCCAGCAGTCCTGGGACTAGCTCCTACGAGCAGTACTTC. Protein sequence: CASSPGTSSYEQYF.

V gene TRBV30 combines with J gene TRBJ2-1, with D possibly being TRBD1 (5 bases). The CDR3 covers 15 residues. CDR1 and CDR2 from the germline V gene are GTSNPN and SVGIG (reference sequence). The V end lost 1 base, the J end lost 2 bases, and 12 bases lay between the germline ends. CDR3 region: CAWSDNTDTYNEQFF. CDR3 coding DNA: TGTGCCTGGAGTGATAACACGGACACCTACAATGAGCAGTTCTTC.

CDR3 DNA: TGTGCCAGTAGTAGGGGCCCCGCAACCTACGAGCAGTACTTC. It codes for CASSRGPATYEQYF. This chain uses TRBV19 with TRBJ2-7; a weak D match, TRBD1 (5 bases). Germline V gene lookup returns CDR1 LNHDA and CDR2 SQIVND (reference sequence). Trimming stripped 4 bases from V and 2 bases from J, with 12 bases between. The CDR3 contains 14 residues.

J is TRBJ1-2 and V is TRBV7-3, with 7 nucleotides matching TRBD1. Trimming removed 2 bases from V and 8 bases from J; junction bases left unmatched: 5. Germline V CDR1 and CDR2: SGHTA, FQGTGA. CDR3 size: 13 residues. The CDR3 region is CASSLEGAKGYTF. As DNA, the CDR3 is TGTGCCAGCAGCTTAGAGGGGGCGAAAGGCTACACCTTC.

About this clone: Other DNA sequences within the sample encode an identical CDR3. The CDR3 bases are TGTGCCAGCAGCGTGGGAGGCAACACCGGGGAGCTGTTTTTT. This sequence encodes CASSVGGNTGELFF. The rearrangement uses TRBV9 and TRBJ2-2; D is possibly TRBD2 (6 bases). V dropped 2 bases and J dropped 2 bases, with 7 bases sitting between them. The germline V gene encodes CDR1 SGDLS and CDR2 YYNGEE. This CDR3 contains 14 residues.

The V gene is TRBV4-2, the J gene TRBJ2-7; 7 bases match TRBD2. The CDR3 is 14 amino acids. The J segment lost 4 bases and the V segment lost 0 bases, leaving 3 bases of the junction unmatched. Germline V gene sequence: CDR1 LGHNA, CDR2 YNFKEQ. CDR3 amino acids: CASSQELREYEQYF. DNA of the CDR3: TGTGCCAGCAGCCAAGAACTGCGGGAGTACGAGCAGTACTTC.

The J gene is TRBJ1-2, the V gene TRBV7-2, with D hard to call. The CDR3 consists of 12 residues. Trimming cost V 8 bases and J 7 bases, with 14 bases left between them. Germline V gene data show CDR1 as SGHTA and CDR2 as FQGNSA. CDR3 sequence reads: CASSPPVAGYTF. The DNA for the CDR3 is TGTGCCAGCTCACCCCCCGTAGCTGGCTACACCTTC.